These 9 T cell receptor beta chains came from one sample sequenced in a study of T cells in Graves' hyperthyroidism and ophthalmopathy. What was amplified from RNA transcripts were TCR beta CDR3 regions. During a first-round RT-PCR of the TCR CDR3, the HTBI primer set was used. TCRdb re-derived calls from the multiplex PCR reads in MiXCR, one entry per CDR3 protein. The table includes about 840,000 distinct CDR3 sequences, 35% to 45% detected once. Sequencing was carried out using blood. Every receptor here comes from a man between 18 and 35 years old with Graves' hyperthyroidism.

V is TRBV20-1 and J is TRBJ2-7; 14 positions match TRBD2. The ends lost 5 bases at V and 5 bases at J; junction bases unmatched: 5. This CDR3 is 14 amino acids long. In germline, CDR1 is DFQATT, CDR2 SNEGSKA (reference sequence). The CDR3 spells CSAPGLAGGDEQYF. CDR3 in DNA: TGCAGTGCTCCCGGACTAGCGGGAGGCGACGAGCAGTACTTC.

The CDR3 loop is CAISPGGDSPLHF. As DNA, the CDR3 is TGTGCCATCAGTCCAGGGGGGGATTCACCCCTCCACTTT. The chain carries TRBV10-3 and TRBJ1-6; 7 bases agree with TRBD1. Germline trimming cut 5 bases from V and 8 bases from J; bases unmatched to any gene: 3. The CDR3 extends over 13 amino acids. Germline CDR1 ENHRY, CDR2 SYGVKD.

This clonotype was seen only a few times. The genes are TRBV9 and TRBJ1-4; D may be TRBD1 (6 bases). The germline V and J ends were trimmed by 0 bases and 7 bases, with 13 bases remaining between them. The CDR3 spans 15 residues. Germline CDR1 is SGDLS and CDR2 is YYNGEE. CDR3 loop: CASSVGARGGEKLFF. In DNA, the CDR3 is TGTGCCAGCAGCGTAGGTGCAAGGGGGGGTGAAAAACTGTTTTTT.

The V gene is TRBV9, the J gene TRBJ1-2; 9 nucleotides agree with TRBD1. The CDR3 is 16 residues long. The J segment lost 4 bases and the V segment lost 4 bases, leaving 11 bases of the junction unmatched. Germline-derived CDR1 and CDR2 are SGDLS and YYNGEE. In DNA form, the CDR3 reads TGTGCCAGCAGCAGTGGACAGGGGAGGGGAATCTATGGCTACACCTTC. Amino acid sequence: CASSSGQGRGIYGYTF. Variable domain in full (rest from reference TRBV9 and TRBJ1-2): DSGVTQTPKHLITATGQRVTLRCSPRSGDLSVYWYQQSLDQGLQFLIQYYNGEERAKGNILERFSAQQFPDLHSELNLSSLELGDSALYFCASSSGQGRGIYGYTFGSGTRLTVV.

A note on this clonotype: A read error is likely, as this CDR3 ends without the conserved phenylalanine or tryptophan. The limits of the CDR3 on the DNA are not certain, so only TCRdb's listed CDR3 is given. CDR3 loop: CASSLAAGG. The chain recombines TRBV7-2 with TRBJ1-3. Including both end residues, the CDR3 is 9 amino acids long. The germline CDR1 and CDR2 sequences are SGHTA and FQGNSA.

This clonotype was seen many times. This sequence joins TRBV19 and TRBJ1-4; 8 nucleotides agree with TRBD1. This CDR3 has 15 amino acids. The V segment lost 3 bases and the J segment 6 bases; nucleotides outside the gene matches: 6. Germline assignment: CDR1 LNHDA and CDR2 SQIVND (reference sequence). CDR3 DNA: TGTGCCAGTAGTATCTGGACAGGGTACGATGAAAAACTGTTTTTT. Protein product: CASSIWTGYDEKLFF.

The chain is built from TRBV7-3 and TRBJ2-5; either TRBD1 or TRBD2 may supply D (5 bases each). The CDR3 is 15 residues long. Trimming pared 2 bases from V and 5 bases from J, leaving 15 bases between. CDR1 SGHTA and CDR2 FQGTGA come from the germline V gene. CDR3 bases: TGTGCCAGCAGCTTATGGGGGAACGCCGGGGAGACCCAGTACTTC. Protein: CASSLWGNAGETQYF.

The chain combines TRBV5-1 with TRBJ1-1; no reliable D call. Trimming took 4 bases from V and 4 from J, leaving 17 bases between them. This CDR3 contains 15 residues. Per germline, CDR1 SGHRS and CDR2 YFSETQ. For the CDR3, the DNA is TGCGCCAGCAGCGTTGTTGGCCAGGCGATCACTGAAGCTTTCTTT. This codes for CASSVVGQAITEAFF.

This clonotype has just a few counts. The chain links TRBV4-3 to TRBJ1-6; the match to TRBD1 covers 7 bases. Losses at the gene ends were 0 bases for V and 8 bases for J; bases not matched to a gene: 10. CDR3 length equals 17 residues. Germline loops: CDR1 LGHNA, CDR2 YSLEER. CDR3 coding DNA: TGCGCCAGCAGCCAAGATCATCCGGGACAGCTTTATTCACCCCTCCACTTT. As protein: CASSQDHPGQLYSPLHF.